This T cell receptor beta chain is from a study of T-cell reconstitution after alpha-beta-depleted transplantation in children (dated by TCRdb to the mid-2010s). For context, the study as a whole: The study quantitatively tracked T-cell immune reconstitution after TCRalphabeta/CD19-depleted allogeneic hematopoietic cell transplantation in children using TCR repertoire profiling. What the authors observed across the whole study: The apparently early recovery of alphabetaT-cell counts about two months after transplant reportedly depended on only several hundred rapidly expanded clones that came from non-depleted graft cells. Over subsequent months, a decline in hyperexpanded clone frequencies was noted, and after one year, T-cell counts and TCRbeta diversity were mostly ascribed to newly produced T cells. In some patients, the high TCRbeta diversity seen at day 60 was put down to recipient T cells and intrathymic progenitors that had survived conditioning.

Library preparation was by PCR. For sequencing, an Illumina HiSeq 2500 was employed. TCR libraries were prepared with molecular barcoding, using unique molecular identifiers to normalize TCRbeta repertoire quantification. TCRdb reprocessing: public reads trimmed at Q25 with fastp, clones called with MiXCR, in-frame beta chains kept. Each entry merges the rows of one CDR3 protein and shows their most common DNA and genes. The table for this sample lists 200,000 to 250,000 distinct CDR3 sequences; 11% of them were counted only once. About 28% of the sample is taken by the ten largest. The sample's treatment or condition, from its label and the paper: allogeneic hematopoietic cell transplantation with graft depleted of TCRalphabeta T cells and CD19 B cells. The transplant recipients were children given TCRalphabeta/CD19-depleted allogeneic hematopoietic cell grafts. The CDR3, cysteine through phenylalanine, is 15 amino acids long. This entry keeps only the CDR3 DNA: 45 bases, framed from base 1. The V and J ends are trimmed by 5 bases and 0 bases, leaving 16 bases between them. CDR1 is given as DFQATT and CDR2 as SNEGSKA, both from the germline V gene (reference sequence).

This clonotype was seen repeatedly, ten times or more. Its antigen is not yet known. There are no base qualities to consult, and no much larger clone falls within one base. This sample comprised PBMCs, obtained before TCRalphabeta/CD19-depleted stem cell transplant. The chain couples TRBV20-1 to TRBJ1-1; TRBD1 could be the D gene, as 5 bases match. The source is a child younger than two with acute myeloid leukemia, due to receive a stem cell transplant. The DNA sequence is as follows: TGCAGTGCTCACCTTGACAGCCTCATGAACACTGAAGCTTTCTTT. This encodes CSAHLDSLMNTEAFF.